This T cell receptor beta chain was retrieved from a study of blood T cells in healthy people across ages. The CDR3 contains 19 residues. V lost 4 bases to trimming and J lost 2 bases; unmatched junction nucleotides: 13. Germline V CDR1 and CDR2: LGHNA, YSLEER. Combining a sample-barcoded 5' primer with a J-beta primer mix, a second PCR ran for roughly 6 to 11 cycles. TCRdb re-derived calls from the 5' RACE reads in MiXCR, one entry per CDR3 protein. The table lists over 1.5 million distinct CDR3 sequences, about 50% of them singletons. Study findings and constraints: Significant beta diversity loss was already apparent by age about 42, declining roughly linearly.

As to this clonotype: Its antigen is unknown.

The sequenced material came from blood. This chain joins TRBV4-3 and TRBJ2-5, with 13 nucleotides matching TRBD2. This receptor was obtained from a woman in her 40s in good health. The CDR3 protein is CASSPRTSGGHEDQETQYF. CDR3 sequence (DNA): TGCGCCAGCAGCCCCCGGACTAGCGGGGGTCACGAGGATCAAGAGACCCAGTACTTC.